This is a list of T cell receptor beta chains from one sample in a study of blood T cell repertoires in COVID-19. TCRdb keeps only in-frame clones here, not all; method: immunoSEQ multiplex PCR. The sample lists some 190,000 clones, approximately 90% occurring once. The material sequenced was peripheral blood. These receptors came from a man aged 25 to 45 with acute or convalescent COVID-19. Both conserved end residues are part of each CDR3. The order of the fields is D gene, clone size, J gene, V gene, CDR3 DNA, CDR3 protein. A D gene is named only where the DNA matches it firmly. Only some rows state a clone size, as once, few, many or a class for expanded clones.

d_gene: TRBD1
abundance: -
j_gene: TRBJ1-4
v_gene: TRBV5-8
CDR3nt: TGTGCCAGCAGCTGGATACCCTCCGGGACAGCAAATGAAAAACTGTTTTTT
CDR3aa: CASSWIPSGTANEKLFF

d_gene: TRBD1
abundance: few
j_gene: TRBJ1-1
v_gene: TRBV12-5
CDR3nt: TGTGCTAGTGGTTTGGTGACAGGGGACACTGAAGCTTTCTTT
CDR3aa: CASGLVTGDTEAFF

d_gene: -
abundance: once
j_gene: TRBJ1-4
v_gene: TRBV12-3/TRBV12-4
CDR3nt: TGTGCCAGCAGCTTGACAGGTGAAAAACTGTTTTTT
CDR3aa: CASSLTGEKLFF

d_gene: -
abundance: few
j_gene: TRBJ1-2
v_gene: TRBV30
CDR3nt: TGTGCCTGGAGATCTTCCAGGGCCCTCGATGGCTACACCTTC
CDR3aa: CAWRSSRALDGYTF

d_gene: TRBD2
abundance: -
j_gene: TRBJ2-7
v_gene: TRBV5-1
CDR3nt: TGCGCCAGCAGCTCAACTAGCGGAATACCTACAGGGCAGTACTTC
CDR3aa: CASSSTSGIPTGQYF

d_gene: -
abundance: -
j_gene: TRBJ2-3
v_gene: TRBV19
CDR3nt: TGTGCCAGTAGCCCCCAGGAGGGGCGACTCACAGATACGCAGTATTTT
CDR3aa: CASSPQEGRLTDTQYF

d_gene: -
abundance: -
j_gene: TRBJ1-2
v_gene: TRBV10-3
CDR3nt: TGTGCCATCAGTCCGGAGCTTAACTATGGCTACACCTTC
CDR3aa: CAISPELNYGYTF

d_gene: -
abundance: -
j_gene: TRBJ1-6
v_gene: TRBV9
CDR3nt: TGTGCCAGCAGTGGGGGGTCTTATAATTCACCCCTCCACTTT
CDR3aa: CASSGGSYNSPLHF

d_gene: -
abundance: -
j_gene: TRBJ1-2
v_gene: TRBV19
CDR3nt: TGTGCCAGTAGTCAACAGGGTACTGGCTACACCTTC
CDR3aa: CASSQQGTGYTF

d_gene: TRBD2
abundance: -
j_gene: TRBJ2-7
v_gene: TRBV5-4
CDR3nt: TGTGCCAGCAGCATCGATAGCGGGAGGCAGTACTTC
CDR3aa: CASSIDSGRQYF

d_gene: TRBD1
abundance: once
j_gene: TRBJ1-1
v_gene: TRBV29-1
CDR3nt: TGCAGCGTGCGGACAGGGCAAGGGATGAACACTGAAGCTTTCTTT
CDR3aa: CSVRTGQGMNTEAFF

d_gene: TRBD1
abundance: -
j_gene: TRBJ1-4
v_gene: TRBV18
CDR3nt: TGTGCCAGCTCGCACGGAGGGACAGGGGGCGAGTCAGGTGAAAAACTGTTTTTT
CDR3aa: CASSHGGTGGESGEKLFF

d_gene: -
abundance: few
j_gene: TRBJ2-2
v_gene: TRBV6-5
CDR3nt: TGTGCCAGCAGGACAGGGAACACCGGGGAGCTGTTTTTT
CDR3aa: CASRTGNTGELFF

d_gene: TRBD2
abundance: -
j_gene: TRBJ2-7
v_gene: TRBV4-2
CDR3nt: TGTGCCAGCAGCCAAGCGGAGACTAGCGGGGCCCGGGAGCAGTACTTC
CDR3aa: CASSQAETSGAREQYF